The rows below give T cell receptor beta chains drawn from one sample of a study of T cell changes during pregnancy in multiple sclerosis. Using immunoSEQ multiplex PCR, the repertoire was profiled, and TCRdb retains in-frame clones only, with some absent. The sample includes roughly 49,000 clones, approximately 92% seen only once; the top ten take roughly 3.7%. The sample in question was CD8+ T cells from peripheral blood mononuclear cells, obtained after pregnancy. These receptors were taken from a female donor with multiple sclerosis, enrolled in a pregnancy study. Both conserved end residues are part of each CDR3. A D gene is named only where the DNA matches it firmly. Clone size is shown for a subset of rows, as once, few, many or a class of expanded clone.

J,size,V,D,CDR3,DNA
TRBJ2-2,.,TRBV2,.,CASRVLGVGGELFF,TGTGCCAGCAGGGTCCTAGGGGTTGGCGGGGAGCTGTTTTTT
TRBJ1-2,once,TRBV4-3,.,CASSLLGLQSISYTF,TGCGCCAGCAGCCTTTTGGGACTACAATCTATAAGCTACACCTTC
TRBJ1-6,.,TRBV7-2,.,CASSPVFNSPLHF,TGTGCCAGCAGCCCGGTCTTTAATTCACCCCTCCACTTT
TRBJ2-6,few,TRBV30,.,CAWEDMTTQLTF,TGTGCCTGGGAGGATATGACGACGCAACTGACTTTC
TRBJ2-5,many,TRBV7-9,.,CASSPPDQETQYF,TGTGCCAGCAGCCCACCGGACCAAGAGACCCAGTACTTC
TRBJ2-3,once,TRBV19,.,CASRGTGADTQYF,TGTGCCAGTAGGGGTACAGGCGCAGATACGCAGTATTTT
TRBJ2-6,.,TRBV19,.,CASSTGLTGANVLTF,TGTGCCAGTAGTACAGGGCTGACCGGGGCCAACGTCCTGACTTTC
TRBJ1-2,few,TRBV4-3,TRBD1,CASSQDRLTGEYTF,TGCGCCAGCAGCCAAGATCGGCTCACAGGGGAGTACACCTTC
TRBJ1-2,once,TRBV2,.,CASNTREGYTF,TGTGCCAGCAACACCAGGGAAGGCTACACCTTC
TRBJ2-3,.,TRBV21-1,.,CASSKGTRGPSTDTQYF,TGTGCCAGCAGCAAAGGGACTAGGGGACCCTCCACAGATACGCAGTATTTT
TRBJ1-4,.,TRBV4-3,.,CASSQAVFHPNEKLFF,TGCGCCAGCAGCCAGGCCGTTTTCCATCCTAATGAAAAACTGTTTTTT
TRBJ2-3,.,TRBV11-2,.,CASSSVLAEGTDTQYF,TGTGCCAGCAGCTCGGTTTTAGCGGAGGGCACAGATACGCAGTATTTT
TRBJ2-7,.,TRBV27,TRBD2,CASSPGLADYEQYF,TGTGCCAGCAGTCCGGGACTAGCGGACTACGAGCAGTACTTC
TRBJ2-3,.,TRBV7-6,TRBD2,CASSLSGLAGHTDTQYF,TGTGCCAGCAGCTTGTCGGGACTAGCGGGACACACAGATACGCAGTATTTT
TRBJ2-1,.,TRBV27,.,CASSLSIGSNEQFF,TGTGCCAGCAGTTTATCGATCGGGAGCAATGAGCAGTTCTTC
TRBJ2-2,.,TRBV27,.,CASSDPGMQGISGTGELFF,TGTGCCAGCAGCGACCCGGGTATGCAGGGGATTTCGGGCACCGGGGAGCTGTTTTTT
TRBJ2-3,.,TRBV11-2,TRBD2,CASSFSGGADTQYF,TGTGCCAGCAGCTTTAGCGGGGGGGCTGATACGCAGTATTTT
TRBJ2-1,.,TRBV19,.,CASSLGLQNEQFF,TGTGCCAGTAGTTTGGGACTTCAGAATGAGCAGTTCTTC
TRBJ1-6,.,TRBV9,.,CASSVGRGESYNSPLHF,TGTGCCAGCAGCGTAGGACGGGGAGAATCCTATAATTCACCCCTCCACTTT
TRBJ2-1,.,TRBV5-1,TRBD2,CASEGTSGSNEQFF,TGCGCCAGCGAGGGGACTAGCGGGAGCAATGAGCAGTTCTTC
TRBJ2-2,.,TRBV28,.,CASRIPQENTGELFF,TGTGCCAGCAGGATCCCCCAGGAGAACACCGGGGAGCTGTTTTTT
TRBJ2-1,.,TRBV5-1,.,CASSLEGVQFF,TGCGCCAGCAGCTTGGAGGGGGTACAGTTCTTC